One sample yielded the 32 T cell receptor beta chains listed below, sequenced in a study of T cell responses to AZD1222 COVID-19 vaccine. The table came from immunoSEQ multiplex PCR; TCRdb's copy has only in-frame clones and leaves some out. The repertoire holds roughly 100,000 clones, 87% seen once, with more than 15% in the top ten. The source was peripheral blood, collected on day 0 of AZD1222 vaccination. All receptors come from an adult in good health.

The DNA of the CDR3 is TGTGCCAGCAGTCTGCTGGAATCTGGGTACGAGCAGTACTTC. This translates into CASSLLESGYEQYF. The V gene is TRBV6-5, the J gene TRBJ2-7; D not resolved. This CDR3 contains 14 residues. Germline CDR1 and CDR2: MNHEY and SVGAGI. Trimming stripped 5 bases from V and 4 bases from J, with 15 bases between.

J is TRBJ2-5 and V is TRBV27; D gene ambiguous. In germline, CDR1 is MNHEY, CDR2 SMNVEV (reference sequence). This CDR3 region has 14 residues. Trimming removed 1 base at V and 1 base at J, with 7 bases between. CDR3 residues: CASSLFGSQETQYF. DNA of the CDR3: TGTGCCAGCAGTTTATTTGGGTCCCAAGAGACCCAGTACTTC.

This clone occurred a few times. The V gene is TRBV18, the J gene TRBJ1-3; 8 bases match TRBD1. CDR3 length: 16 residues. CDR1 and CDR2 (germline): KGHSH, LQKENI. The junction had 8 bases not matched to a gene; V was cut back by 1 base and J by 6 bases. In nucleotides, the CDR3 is TGTGCCAGCTCACCACGTGCCAGGGGGCCGGAAAACACCATATATTTT. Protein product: CASSPRARGPENTIYF.

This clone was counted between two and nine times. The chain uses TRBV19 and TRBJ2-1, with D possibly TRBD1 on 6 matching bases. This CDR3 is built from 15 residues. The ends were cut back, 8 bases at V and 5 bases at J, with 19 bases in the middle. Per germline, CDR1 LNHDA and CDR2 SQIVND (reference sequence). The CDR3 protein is CASQKRGTVDNEQFF. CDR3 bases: TGTGCCAGTCAAAAGAGGGGGACGGTGGACAATGAGCAGTTCTTC.

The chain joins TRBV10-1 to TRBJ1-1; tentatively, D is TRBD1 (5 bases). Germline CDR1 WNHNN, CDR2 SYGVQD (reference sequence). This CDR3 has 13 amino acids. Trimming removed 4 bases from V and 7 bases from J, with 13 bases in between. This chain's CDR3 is CASSGGQGNEAFF. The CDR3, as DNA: TGCGCCAGCAGTGGAGGCCAGGGAAATGAAGCTTTCTTT.

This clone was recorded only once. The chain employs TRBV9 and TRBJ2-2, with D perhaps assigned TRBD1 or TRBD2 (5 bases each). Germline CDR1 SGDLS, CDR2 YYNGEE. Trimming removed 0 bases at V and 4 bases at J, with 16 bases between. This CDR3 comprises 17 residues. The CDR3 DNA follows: TGTGCCAGCAGCGTAGAAGGGGACCTTCGGGGCACCGGGGAGCTGTTTTTT. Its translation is CASSVEGDLRGTGELFF.

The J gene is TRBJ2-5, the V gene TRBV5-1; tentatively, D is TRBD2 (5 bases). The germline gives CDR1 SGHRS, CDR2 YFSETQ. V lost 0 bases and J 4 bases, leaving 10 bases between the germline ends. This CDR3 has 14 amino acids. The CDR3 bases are TGCGCCAGCAGCTTGGCCGGGAATAGAGAGACCCAGTACTTC. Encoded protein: CASSLAGNRETQYF.

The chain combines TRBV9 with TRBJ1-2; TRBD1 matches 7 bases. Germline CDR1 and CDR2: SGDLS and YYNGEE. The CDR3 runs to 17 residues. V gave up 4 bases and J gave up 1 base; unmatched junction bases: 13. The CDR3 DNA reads TGTGCCAGCAGCACTCCCTTGAGGGACAGTTTTAACTATGGCTACACCTTC. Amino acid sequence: CASSTPLRDSFNYGYTF.

CDR3 sequence (DNA): TGTGCCAGCGGACAGGGGTCCTACGAGCAGTACTTC. Protein product: CASGQGSYEQYF. The chain has TRBV27 and TRBJ2-7, with TRBD1 identical over 9 bases. The CDR3 runs to 12 residues. Trimming took 8 bases from V and 1 from J; bases not matched to a gene: 0. Germline CDR1 and CDR2: MNHEY and SMNVEV (reference sequence).

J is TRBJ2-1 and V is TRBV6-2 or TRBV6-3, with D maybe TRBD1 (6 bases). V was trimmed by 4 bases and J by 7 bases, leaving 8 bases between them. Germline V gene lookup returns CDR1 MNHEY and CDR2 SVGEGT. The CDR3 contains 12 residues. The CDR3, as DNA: TGTGCCAGCAGTTTACAGGGAAATGAGCAGTTCTTC. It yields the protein CASSLQGNEQFF.

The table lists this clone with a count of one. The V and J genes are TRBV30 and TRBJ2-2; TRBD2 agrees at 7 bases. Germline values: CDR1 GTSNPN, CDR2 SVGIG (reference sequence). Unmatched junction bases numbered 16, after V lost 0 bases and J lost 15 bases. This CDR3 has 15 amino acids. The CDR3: CAWSVDPANRAGMFF. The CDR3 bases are TGTGCCTGGAGTGTGGACCCCGCCAACCGAGCGGGAATGTTTTTT.

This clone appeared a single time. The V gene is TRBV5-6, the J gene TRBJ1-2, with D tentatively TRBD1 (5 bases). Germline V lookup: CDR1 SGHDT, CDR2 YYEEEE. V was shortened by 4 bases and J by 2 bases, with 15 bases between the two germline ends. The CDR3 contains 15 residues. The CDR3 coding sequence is TGTGCCAGCAGCCCCTGGGGCGGCTGGAACTATGGCTACACCTTC. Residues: CASSPWGGWNYGYTF. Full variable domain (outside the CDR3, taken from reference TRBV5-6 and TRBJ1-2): DAGVTQSPTHLIKTRGQQVTLRCSPKSGHDTVSWYQQALGQGPQFIFQYYEEEERQRGNFPDRFSGHQFPNYSSELNVNALLLGDSALYLCASSPWGGWNYGYTFGSGTRLTVV.

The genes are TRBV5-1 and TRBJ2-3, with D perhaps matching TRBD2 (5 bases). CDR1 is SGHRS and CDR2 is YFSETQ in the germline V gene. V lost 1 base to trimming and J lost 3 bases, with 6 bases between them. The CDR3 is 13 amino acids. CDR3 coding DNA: TGCGCCAGCAGCTTGTGGGAGACAGATACGCAGTATTTT. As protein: CASSLWETDTQYF. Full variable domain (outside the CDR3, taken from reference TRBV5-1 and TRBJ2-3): KAGVTQTPRYLIKTRGQQVTLSCSPISGHRSVSWYQQTPGQGLQFLFEYFSETQRNKGNFPGRFSGRQFSNSRSEMNVSTLELGDSALYLCASSLWETDTQYFGPGTRLTVL.

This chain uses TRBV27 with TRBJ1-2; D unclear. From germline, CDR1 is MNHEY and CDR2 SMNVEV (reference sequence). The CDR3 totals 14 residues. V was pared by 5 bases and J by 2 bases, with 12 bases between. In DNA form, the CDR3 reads TGTGCCAGCAGTCGCCGCGAGCTAAACTATGGCTACACCTTC. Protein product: CASSRRELNYGYTF.

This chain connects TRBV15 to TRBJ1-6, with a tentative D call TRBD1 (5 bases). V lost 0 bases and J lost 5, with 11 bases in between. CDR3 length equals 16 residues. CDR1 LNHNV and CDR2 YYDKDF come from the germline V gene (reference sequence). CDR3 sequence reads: CATSRDGRGHNSPLHF. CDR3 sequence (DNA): TGTGCCACCAGCAGAGATGGGCGGGGCCATAATTCACCCCTCCACTTT.

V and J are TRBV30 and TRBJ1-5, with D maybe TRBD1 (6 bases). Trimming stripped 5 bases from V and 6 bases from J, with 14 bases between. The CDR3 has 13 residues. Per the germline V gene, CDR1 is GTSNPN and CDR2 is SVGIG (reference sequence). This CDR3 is CAWGPRGRQPQHF. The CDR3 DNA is TGTGCCTGGGGCCCCAGGGGCCGTCAGCCCCAGCATTTT.

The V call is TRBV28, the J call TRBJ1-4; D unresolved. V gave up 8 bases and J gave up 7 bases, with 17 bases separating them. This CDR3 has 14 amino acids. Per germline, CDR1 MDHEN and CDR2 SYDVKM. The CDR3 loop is CASGVDPRIEKLFF. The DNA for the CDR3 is TGTGCCAGCGGGGTGGACCCAAGGATTGAAAAACTGTTTTTT.

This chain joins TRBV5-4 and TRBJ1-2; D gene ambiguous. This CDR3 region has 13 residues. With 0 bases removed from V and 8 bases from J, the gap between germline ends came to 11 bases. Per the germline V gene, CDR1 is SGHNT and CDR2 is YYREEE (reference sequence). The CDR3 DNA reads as TGTGCCAGCAGCTTGGGTACAGTCGGCGGCTACACCTTC. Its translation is CASSLGTVGGYTF.

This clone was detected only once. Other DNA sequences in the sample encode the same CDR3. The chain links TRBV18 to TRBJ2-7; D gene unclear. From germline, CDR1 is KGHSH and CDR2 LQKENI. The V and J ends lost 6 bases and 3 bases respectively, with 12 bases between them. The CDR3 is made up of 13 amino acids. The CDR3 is CASSPADGYEQYF. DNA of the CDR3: TGTGCCAGCTCGCCTGCCGACGGCTACGAGCAGTACTTC.

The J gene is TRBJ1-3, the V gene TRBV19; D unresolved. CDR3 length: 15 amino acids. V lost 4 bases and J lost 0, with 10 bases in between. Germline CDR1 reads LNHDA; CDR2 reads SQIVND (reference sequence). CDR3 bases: TGTGCCAGTAGTAAAACGCAGGACTCTGGAAACACCATATATTTT. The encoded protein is CASSKTQDSGNTIYF.

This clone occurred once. CDR3 bases: TGTGCCAGCAGCTTAAAAGCGGGAGGCGGGTACGAGCAGTACTTC. It yields the protein CASSLKAGGGYEQYF. V is TRBV5-4 and J is TRBJ2-7; 9 nucleotides agree with TRBD2. V dropped 2 bases and J dropped 4; count of bases not matched to a gene: 7. Per germline, CDR1 SGHNT and CDR2 YYREEE (reference sequence). There are 15 residues in the CDR3.

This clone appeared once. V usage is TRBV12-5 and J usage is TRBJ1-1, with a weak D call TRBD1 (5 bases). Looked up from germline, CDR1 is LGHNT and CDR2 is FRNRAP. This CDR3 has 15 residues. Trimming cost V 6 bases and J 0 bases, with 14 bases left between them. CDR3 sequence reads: CASGYYGGVNTEAFF. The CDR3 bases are TGTGCTAGTGGCTATTATGGAGGGGTGAACACTGAAGCTTTCTTT.

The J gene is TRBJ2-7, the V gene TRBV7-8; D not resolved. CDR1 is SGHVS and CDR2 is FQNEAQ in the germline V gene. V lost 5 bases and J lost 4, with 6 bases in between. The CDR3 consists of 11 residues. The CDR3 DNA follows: TGTGCCAGCAGCGATGCTTACGAGCAGTACTTC. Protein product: CASSDAYEQYF.

The CDR3 region is CSASGGSTDTQYF. CDR3 DNA sequence: TGCAGTGCTAGTGGGGGGAGCACAGATACGCAGTATTTT. The chain uses TRBV20-1 and TRBJ2-3; TRBD2 might be the D (6 bases). The CDR3 length is 13 residues. Trimming shortened V by 3 bases and J by 0 bases, and 7 bases separated the two germline ends. CDR1 is DFQATT and CDR2 is SNEGSKA in the germline V gene (reference sequence).

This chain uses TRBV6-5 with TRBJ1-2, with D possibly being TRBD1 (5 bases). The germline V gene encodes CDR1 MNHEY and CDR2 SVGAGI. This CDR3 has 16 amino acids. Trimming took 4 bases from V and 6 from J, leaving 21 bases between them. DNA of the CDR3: TGTGCCAGCAGTTTATGGGGGATTGCGAGGGGAAATGGCTACACCTTC. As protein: CASSLWGIARGNGYTF.

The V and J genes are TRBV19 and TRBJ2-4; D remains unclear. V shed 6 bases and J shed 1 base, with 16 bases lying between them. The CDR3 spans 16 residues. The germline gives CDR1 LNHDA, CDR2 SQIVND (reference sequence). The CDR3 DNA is TGTGCCAGTAGAGGACCCTCGAGTACGGCCAAAAACATTCAGTACTTC. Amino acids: CASRGPSSTAKNIQYF.

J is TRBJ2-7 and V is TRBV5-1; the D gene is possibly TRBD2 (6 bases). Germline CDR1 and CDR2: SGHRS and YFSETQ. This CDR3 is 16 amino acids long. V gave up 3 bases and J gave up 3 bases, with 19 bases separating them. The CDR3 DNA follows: TGCGCCAGCAGCTCAAAGGGCAGCGGGCCTTTCTACGAGCAGTACTTC. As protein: CASSSKGSGPFYEQYF. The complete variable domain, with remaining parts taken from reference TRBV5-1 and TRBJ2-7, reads KAGVTQTPRYLIKTRGQQVTLSCSPISGHRSVSWYQQTPGQGLQFLFEYFSETQRNKGNFPGRFSGRQFSNSRSEMNVSTLELGDSALYLCASSSKGSGPFYEQYFGPGTRLTVT.

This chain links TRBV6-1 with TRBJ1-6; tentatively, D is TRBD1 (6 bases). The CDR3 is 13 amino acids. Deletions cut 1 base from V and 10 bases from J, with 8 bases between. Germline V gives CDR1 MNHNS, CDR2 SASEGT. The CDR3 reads CASSEVGGSPLHF. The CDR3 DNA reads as TGTGCCAGCAGTGAAGTGGGGGGCTCACCCCTCCACTTT.

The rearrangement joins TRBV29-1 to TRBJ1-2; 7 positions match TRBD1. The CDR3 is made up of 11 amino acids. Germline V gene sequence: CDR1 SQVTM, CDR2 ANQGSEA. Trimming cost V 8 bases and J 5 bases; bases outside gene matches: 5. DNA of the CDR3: TGCAGCTGTAGGGGGCTTTATGGCTACACCTTC. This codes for CSCRGLYGYTF.

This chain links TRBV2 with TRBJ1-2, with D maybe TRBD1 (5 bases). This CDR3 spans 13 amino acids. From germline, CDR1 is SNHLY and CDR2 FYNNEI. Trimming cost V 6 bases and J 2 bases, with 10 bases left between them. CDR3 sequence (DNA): TGTGCCAGCAGCACGGGGCCCAACTATGGCTACACCTTC. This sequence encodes CASSTGPNYGYTF.

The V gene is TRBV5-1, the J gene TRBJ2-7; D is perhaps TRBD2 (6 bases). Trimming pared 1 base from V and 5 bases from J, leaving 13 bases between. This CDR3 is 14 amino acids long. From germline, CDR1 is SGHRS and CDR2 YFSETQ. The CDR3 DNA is TGCGCCAGCAGCTTGACGGGAGAAGAGGACGAGCAGTACTTC. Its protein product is CASSLTGEEDEQYF.

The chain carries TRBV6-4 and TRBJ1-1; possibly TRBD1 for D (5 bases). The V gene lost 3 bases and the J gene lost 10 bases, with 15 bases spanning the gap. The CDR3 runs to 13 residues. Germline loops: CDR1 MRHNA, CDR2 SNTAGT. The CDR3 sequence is CASSESGEGSAFF. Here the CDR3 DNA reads TGTGCCAGCAGTGAGAGCGGGGAGGGGTCAGCTTTCTTT.